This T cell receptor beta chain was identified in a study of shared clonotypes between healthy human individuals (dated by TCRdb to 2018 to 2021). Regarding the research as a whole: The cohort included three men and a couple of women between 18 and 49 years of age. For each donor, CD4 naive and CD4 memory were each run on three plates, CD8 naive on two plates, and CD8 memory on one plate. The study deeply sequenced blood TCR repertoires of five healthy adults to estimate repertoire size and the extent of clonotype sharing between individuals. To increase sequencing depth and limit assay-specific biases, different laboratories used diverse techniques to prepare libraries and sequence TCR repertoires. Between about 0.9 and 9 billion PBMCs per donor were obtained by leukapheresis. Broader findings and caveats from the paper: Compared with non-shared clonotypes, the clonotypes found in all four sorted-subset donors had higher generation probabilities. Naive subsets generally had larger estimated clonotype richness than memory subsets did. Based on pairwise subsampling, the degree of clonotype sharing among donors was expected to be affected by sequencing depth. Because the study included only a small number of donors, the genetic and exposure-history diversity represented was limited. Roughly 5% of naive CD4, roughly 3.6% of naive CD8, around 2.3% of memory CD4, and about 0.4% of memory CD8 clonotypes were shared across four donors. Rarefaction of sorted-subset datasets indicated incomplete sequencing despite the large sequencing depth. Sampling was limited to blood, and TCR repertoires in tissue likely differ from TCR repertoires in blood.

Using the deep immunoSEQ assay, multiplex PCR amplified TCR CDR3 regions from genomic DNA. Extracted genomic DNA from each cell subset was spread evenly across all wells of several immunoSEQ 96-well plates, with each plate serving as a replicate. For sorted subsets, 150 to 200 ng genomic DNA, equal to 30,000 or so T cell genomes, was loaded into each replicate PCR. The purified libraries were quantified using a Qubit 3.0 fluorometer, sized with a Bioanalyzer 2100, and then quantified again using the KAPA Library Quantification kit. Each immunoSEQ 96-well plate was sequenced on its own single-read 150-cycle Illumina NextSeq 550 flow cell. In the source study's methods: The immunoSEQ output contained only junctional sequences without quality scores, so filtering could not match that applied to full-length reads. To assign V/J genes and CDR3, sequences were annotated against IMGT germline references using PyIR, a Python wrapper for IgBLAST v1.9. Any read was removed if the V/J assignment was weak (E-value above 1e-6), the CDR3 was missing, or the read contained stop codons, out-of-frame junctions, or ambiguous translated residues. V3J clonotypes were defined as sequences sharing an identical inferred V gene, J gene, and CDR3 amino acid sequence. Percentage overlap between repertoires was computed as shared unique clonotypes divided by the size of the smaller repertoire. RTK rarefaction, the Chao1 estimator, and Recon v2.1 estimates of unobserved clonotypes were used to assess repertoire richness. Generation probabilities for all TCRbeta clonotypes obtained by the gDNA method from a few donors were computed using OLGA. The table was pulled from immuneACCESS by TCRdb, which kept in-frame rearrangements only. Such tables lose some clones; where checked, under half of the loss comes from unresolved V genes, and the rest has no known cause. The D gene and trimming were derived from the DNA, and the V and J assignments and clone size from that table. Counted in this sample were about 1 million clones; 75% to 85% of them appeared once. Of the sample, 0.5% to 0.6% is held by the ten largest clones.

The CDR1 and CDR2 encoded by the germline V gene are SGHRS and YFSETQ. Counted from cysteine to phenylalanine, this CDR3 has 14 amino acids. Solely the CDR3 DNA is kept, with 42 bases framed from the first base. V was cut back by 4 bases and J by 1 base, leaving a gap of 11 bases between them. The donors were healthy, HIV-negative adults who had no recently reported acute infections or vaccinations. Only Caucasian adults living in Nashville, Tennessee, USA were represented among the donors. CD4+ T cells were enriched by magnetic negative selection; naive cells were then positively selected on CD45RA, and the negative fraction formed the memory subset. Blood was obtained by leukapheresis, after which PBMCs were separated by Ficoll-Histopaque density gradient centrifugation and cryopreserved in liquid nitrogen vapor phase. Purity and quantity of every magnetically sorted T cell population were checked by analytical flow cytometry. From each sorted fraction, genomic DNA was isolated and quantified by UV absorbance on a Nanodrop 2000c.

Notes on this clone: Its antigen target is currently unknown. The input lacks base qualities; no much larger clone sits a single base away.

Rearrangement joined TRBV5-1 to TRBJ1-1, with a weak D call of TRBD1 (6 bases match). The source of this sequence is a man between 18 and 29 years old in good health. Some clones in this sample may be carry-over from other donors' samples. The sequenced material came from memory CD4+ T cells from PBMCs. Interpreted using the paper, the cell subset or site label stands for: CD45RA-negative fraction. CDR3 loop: CASSPGGQNTEAFF. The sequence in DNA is TGCGCCAGCAGCCCTGGGGGGCAGAACACTGAAGCTTTCTTT.